This TCR beta chain was documented in a study of CD8 T cells in ankylosing spondylitis. Study conclusions and caveats: A motif in TCR beta, a set of under ten highly homologous variants, appeared characteristic of ankylosing spondylitis blood. Certain motif variants had earlier been reported in reactive arthritis synovial fluid and blood. Relatively rare in peripheral blood, disease-linked clones were also CD8+.

This clonotype has just a few counts. The antigen remains undetermined. CDR3 length: 17 residues. Germline V lookup: CDR1 SGHDT, CDR2 YYEEEE. V dropped 1 base and J dropped 6 bases, with 19 bases sitting between them. Making use of molecular barcodes, quantitative 5'-RACE generated TCR beta libraries. TCRdb analysed the 5' RACE reads with MiXCR anew, one entry per CDR3 protein. This table has hundreds of thousands of distinct CDR3 sequences, approximately 12% appearing once. The sequencing input was blood, either unsorted or a sorted T cell fraction (not recorded which). This clonotype was sampled from a male donor with ankylosing spondylitis. The genes are TRBV5-6 and TRBJ2-2; D ambiguous. The CDR3 region has the DNA TGTGCCAGCAGCTTGAGTAGGTCTTGGACGCAGGCCGGGGAGCTGTTTTTT. Amino acids: CASSLSRSWTQAGELFF.